This record concerns one T cell receptor (beta chain) sequence. Antigen unknown. The authors ran a second PCR of roughly 6 to 12 cycles using a sample-barcoded 5' primer and a J-beta primer mix. A single record per CDR3 protein comes from TCRdb applying MiXCR to the 5' RACE reads. The repertoire consists of approximately 800,000 distinct CDR3 sequences, with 20% to 25% occurring once and the leading ten covering under 4.5%. The data were taken from a study of blood T cells in healthy people across ages. Germline-derived CDR1 and CDR2 are SQVTM and ANQGSEA. The CDR3 contains 12 residues. Study outcomes and limitations: Changes in expanded clonotypes were possibly confounded, as the CMV status of donors was unknown.

These sequences were also reported in another study, on T cells of mothers and their children. That publication notes: Detection of persistent microchimeric T cell clones did not occur.

The receptor was isolated from a boy under 18 in good health. The J gene is TRBJ2-5, the V gene TRBV29-1; no firm D call. The J call may be faulty, since TRBJ2-7 better matches the DNA end. The sample taken for sequencing was blood. This CDR3 is CSVVGSHYEQYF. CDR3 sequence (DNA): TGCAGCGTTGTAGGGTCGCACTACGAGCAGTACTTC.